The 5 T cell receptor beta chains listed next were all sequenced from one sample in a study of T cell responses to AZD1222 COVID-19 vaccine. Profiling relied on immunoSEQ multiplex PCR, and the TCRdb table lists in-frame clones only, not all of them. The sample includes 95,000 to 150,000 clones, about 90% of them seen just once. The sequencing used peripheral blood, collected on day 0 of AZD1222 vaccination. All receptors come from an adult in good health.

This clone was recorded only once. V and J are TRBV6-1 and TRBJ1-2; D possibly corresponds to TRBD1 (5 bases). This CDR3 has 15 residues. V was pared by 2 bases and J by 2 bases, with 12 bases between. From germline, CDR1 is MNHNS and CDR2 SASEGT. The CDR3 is CASSESAGTNYGYTF. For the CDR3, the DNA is TGTGCCAGCAGTGAAAGTGCGGGGACCAACTATGGCTACACCTTC.

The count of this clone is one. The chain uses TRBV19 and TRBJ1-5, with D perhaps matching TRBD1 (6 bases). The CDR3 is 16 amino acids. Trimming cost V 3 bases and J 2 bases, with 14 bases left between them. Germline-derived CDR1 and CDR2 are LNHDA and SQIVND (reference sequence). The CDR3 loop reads CASSISGARGNQPQHF. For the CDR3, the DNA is TGTGCCAGTAGTATTTCAGGGGCGCGTGGCAATCAGCCCCAGCATTTT.

CDR3 nucleotide sequence: TGTGCCAGCAGCTTAGCACAGACTCCAGATACGCAGTATTTT. The encoded protein is CASSLAQTPDTQYF. The chain uses TRBV11-2 and TRBJ2-3, with D unclear. V was clipped by 1 base and J by 4 bases, with 9 bases between them. Germline assignment: CDR1 SGHAT and CDR2 FQNNGV. The CDR3 loop spans 14 amino acids.

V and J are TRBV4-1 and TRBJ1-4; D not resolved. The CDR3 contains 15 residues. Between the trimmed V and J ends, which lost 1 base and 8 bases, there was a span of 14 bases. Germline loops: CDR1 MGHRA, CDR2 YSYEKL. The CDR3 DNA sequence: TGCGCCAGCAGCCAAGGATGGGTCCCACCGGAAAAACTGTTTTTT. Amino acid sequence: CASSQGWVPPEKLFF.

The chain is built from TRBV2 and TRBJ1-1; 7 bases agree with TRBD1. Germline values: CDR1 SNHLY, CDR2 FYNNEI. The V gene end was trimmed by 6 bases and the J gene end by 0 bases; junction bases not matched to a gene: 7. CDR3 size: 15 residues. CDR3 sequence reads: CASSWGQRMNTEAFF. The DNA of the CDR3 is TGTGCCAGCAGCTGGGGACAGCGCATGAACACTGAAGCTTTCTTT.